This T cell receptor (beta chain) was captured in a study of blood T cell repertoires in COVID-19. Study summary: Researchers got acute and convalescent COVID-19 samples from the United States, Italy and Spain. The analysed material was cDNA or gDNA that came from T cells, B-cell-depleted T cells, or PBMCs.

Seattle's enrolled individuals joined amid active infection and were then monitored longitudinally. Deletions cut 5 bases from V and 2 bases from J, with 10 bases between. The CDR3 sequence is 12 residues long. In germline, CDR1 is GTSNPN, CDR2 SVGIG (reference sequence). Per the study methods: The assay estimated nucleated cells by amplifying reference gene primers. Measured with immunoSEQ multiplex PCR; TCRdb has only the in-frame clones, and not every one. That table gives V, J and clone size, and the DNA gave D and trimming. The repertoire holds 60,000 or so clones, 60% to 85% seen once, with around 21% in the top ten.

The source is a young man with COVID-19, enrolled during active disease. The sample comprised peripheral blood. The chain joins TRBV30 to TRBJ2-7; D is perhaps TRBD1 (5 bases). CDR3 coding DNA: TGTGCCTGGTCAGGGATGACCTACGAGCAGTACTTC. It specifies CAWSGMTYEQYF.